These 22 T cell receptor beta chains were all obtained from the same sample, sequenced in a study of blood T cell repertoires in COVID-19. The assay was immunoSEQ multiplex PCR, and TCRdb's table has in-frame clones only and misses some. The table includes approximately 120,000 clones, approximately 85% detected once. Material for sequencing was peripheral blood. These receptors were taken from a man under 40 with COVID-19, enrolled during active disease.

The rearrangement links TRBV28 to TRBJ1-5, with TRBD1 as a possible D gene (6 bases). The V gene's germline CDR1 is MDHEN and CDR2 SYDVKM. This CDR3 spans 14 amino acids. The ends were cut back, 2 bases at V and 7 bases at J, with 12 bases in the middle. DNA of the CDR3: TGTGCCAGCAGTTTAGGCCAGGGGAACCAGCCCCAGCATTTT. It is translated as CASSLGQGNQPQHF.

This clone came up a few times. Other nucleotide sequences in the sample specify the same CDR3. The chain employs TRBV29-1 and TRBJ2-7, with D perhaps TRBD1 (5 bases). Between the trimmed V and J ends, which lost 3 bases and 1 base, there was a span of 7 bases. The CDR3 has 12 residues. Germline CDR1 is SQVTM and CDR2 is ANQGSEA. This CDR3 is CSVETVSYEQYF. The CDR3 DNA reads as TGCAGCGTTGAGACAGTTTCCTACGAGCAGTACTTC.

This clone was found a few times. The chain links TRBV10-3 to TRBJ2-1, with D possibly TRBD2 on 5 matching bases. The germline V gene has CDR1 ENHRY and CDR2 SYGVKD. The V end was cut by 6 bases, the J end by 6 bases, with 15 bases between. The CDR3 runs 14 residues. The CDR3 region is CAISDSRGANEQFF. The CDR3 nucleotides are TGTGCCATCAGCGATTCTCGGGGTGCCAATGAGCAGTTCTTC.

The J gene is TRBJ1-1, the V gene TRBV21-1; the table's D call, TRBD1, has no DNA check behind it. TRBV21-1 is flagged as a pseudogene. This CDR3 has 17 amino acids. CDR3 nucleotide sequence: TGTGCCAGCAGCAAAAGTAAGGGACAAAGCATGAACACTGAAGCTTTCTTT. Protein sequence: CASSKSKGQSMNTEAFF.

The chain links TRBV30 to TRBJ1-2; no definite D call. There are 11 residues in the CDR3. The germline gives CDR1 GTSNPN, CDR2 SVGIG (reference sequence). Trimming took off 0 bases at V and 5 bases at J, with 4 bases between the two ends. The CDR3 is CAWSVSYGYTF. The CDR3 DNA follows: TGTGCCTGGAGTGTGAGTTATGGCTACACCTTC.

This clone has a handful of counts. The chain carries TRBV6-2 or TRBV6-3 and TRBJ2-6; D gene ambiguous. Trimming took off 4 bases at V and 0 bases at J, with 7 bases between the two ends. This CDR3 has 15 residues. Germline CDR1 reads MNHEY; CDR2 reads SVGEGT. The CDR3 DNA follows: TGTGCCAGCAGTTGGGCAGGCTCTGGGGCCAACGTCCTGACTTTC. This translates into CASSWAGSGANVLTF.

This clone has a handful of counts. Other DNA variants within this sample encode the same CDR3. The rearrangement joins TRBV20-1 to TRBJ2-7; the D gene is possibly TRBD2 (5 bases). CDR3 size: 11 residues. V shed 5 bases and J shed 4 bases, with 9 bases lying between them. CDR1 is DFQATT, CDR2 SNEGSKA, per germline (reference sequence). CDR3 nucleotides: TGCAGTGCTCGCCGGGGTTACGAGCAGTACTTC. It encodes CSARRGYEQYF.

This clone was seen a few times. The chain couples TRBV28 to TRBJ1-6; 8 bases align to TRBD1. The trim removed 6 bases at V and 6 bases at J, leaving 7 bases unmatched. Germline V gene sequence: CDR1 MDHEN, CDR2 SYDVKM. The CDR3 consists of 15 residues. CDR3 sequence: CASRLSTGANSPLHF. The CDR3 DNA follows: TGTGCCAGCAGGCTATCGACAGGGGCTAATTCACCCCTCCACTTT.

This clone was recorded a few times. This sequence joins TRBV19 and TRBJ1-5, with D hard to call. Germline values: CDR1 LNHDA, CDR2 SQIVND (reference sequence). Trimming took off 5 bases at V and 4 bases at J, with 3 bases between the two ends. The CDR3 has 11 residues. The chain's CDR3 is CASSPNQPQHF. As DNA, the CDR3 is TGTGCCAGTAGTCCGAATCAGCCCCAGCATTTT. Full variable domain (rest looked up from reference TRBV19 and TRBJ1-5): DGGITQSPKYLFRKEGQNVTLSCEQNLNHDAMYWYRQDPGQGLRLIYYSQIVNDFQKGDIAEGYSVSREKKESFPLTVTSAQKNPTAFYLCASSPNQPQHFGDGTRLSIL.

This chain uses TRBV5-4 with TRBJ2-5; the match to TRBD2 covers 7 bases. Germline loops: CDR1 SGHNT, CDR2 YYREEE (reference sequence). The CDR3 sequence is 16 residues long. With 4 bases clipped from V and 0 bases from J, the junction kept 9 bases outside the gene matches. CDR3 protein: CASSLSSGSYQETQYF. The CDR3 DNA follows: TGTGCCAGCAGCCTTTCTAGCGGATCATACCAAGAGACCCAGTACTTC.

This clone was detected only once. The rearrangement links TRBV4-3 to TRBJ1-2; 12 bases match TRBD1. The CDR3 is made up of 16 amino acids. CDR1 is LGHNA, CDR2 YSLEER, per germline. The J segment lost 3 bases and the V segment lost 4 bases, leaving 6 bases of the junction unmatched. CDR3 DNA: TGCGCCAGCAGCCCGGGACAGGGGGCGTTCGACTATGGCTACACCTTC. It specifies CASSPGQGAFDYGYTF.

The gene calls are TRBV5-4 and TRBJ2-1; D is possibly TRBD2 (6 bases). Trimming removed 4 bases from V and 2 bases from J, with 13 bases in between. Germline CDR1 is SGHNT and CDR2 is YYREEE (reference sequence). This CDR3 has 15 residues. CDR3 in DNA: TGTGCCAGCAGCCGTGGGGGGAGAACCTACAATGAGCAGTTCTTC. This sequence encodes CASSRGGRTYNEQFF.

This clone was recorded only once. The chain employs TRBV28 and TRBJ2-3; 8 bases map to TRBD2. There are 15 residues in the CDR3. V shed 6 bases and J 0 bases; nucleotides not matched to a gene: 5. The germline V gene has CDR1 MDHEN and CDR2 SYDVKM. The chain's CDR3 is CASSVLAASTDTQYF. Here the CDR3 DNA reads TGTGCCAGCAGCGTACTAGCGGCTAGCACAGATACGCAGTATTTT. The complete variable domain, with remaining parts taken from reference TRBV28 and TRBJ2-3, reads DVKVTQSSRYLVKRTGEKVFLECVQDMDHENMFWYRQDPGLGLRLIYFSYDVKMKEKGDIPEGYSVSREKKERFSLILESASTNQTSMYLCASSVLAASTDTQYFGPGTRLTVL.

The chain couples TRBV19 to TRBJ1-6; a possible D gene is TRBD1 (5 bases). Deletions cut 5 bases from V and 5 bases from J, with 10 bases between. This CDR3 comprises 14 residues. Germline V CDR1 and CDR2: LNHDA, SQIVND (reference sequence). CDR3 sequence: CASSGGIDNSPLHF. In nucleotides, the CDR3 is TGTGCCAGTAGTGGGGGGATTGATAATTCACCCCTCCACTTT.

The chain combines TRBV24-1 with TRBJ2-3; 7 bases line up with TRBD1. The germline V gene encodes CDR1 KGHDR and CDR2 SFDVKD. The V and J ends lost 3 bases and 2 bases, in that order; junction bases with no gene match: 4. This CDR3 region has 15 residues. The CDR3 nucleotides are TGTGCCACCAGTGATAGGGACAGCCTCACAGATACGCAGTATTTT. Its translation is CATSDRDSLTDTQYF.

The chain uses TRBV2 and TRBJ2-2, with 8 bases lining up with TRBD2. Germline assignment: CDR1 SNHLY and CDR2 FYNNEI. The CDR3 totals 15 residues. Losses at the gene ends were 6 bases for V and 2 bases for J; bases not matched to a gene: 5. The CDR3 coding sequence is TGTGCCAGCAGAAGAGCGGGGGTTAACACCGGGGAGCTGTTTTTT. Translating it yields CASRRAGVNTGELFF.

V and J are TRBV9 and TRBJ2-1; D ambiguous. Between the trimmed V and J ends, which lost 0 bases and 0 bases, there was a span of 7 bases. Germline V gene lookup returns CDR1 SGDLS and CDR2 YYNGEE. The CDR3 loop spans 15 amino acids. CDR3 region: CASSVAISSYNEQFF. The CDR3 nucleotides are TGTGCCAGCAGCGTAGCGATTAGCTCCTACAATGAGCAGTTCTTC.

This rearrangement joins TRBV18 to TRBJ2-3; D ambiguous. In germline, CDR1 is KGHSH, CDR2 LQKENI. V shed 0 bases and J shed 0 bases, with 10 bases lying between them. This CDR3 spans 16 amino acids. The CDR3 sequence is CASSPPGGYSTDTQYF. CDR3 nucleotide sequence: TGTGCCAGCTCACCACCTGGCGGTTATAGCACAGATACGCAGTATTTT.

The rearrangement joins TRBV23-1 to TRBJ1-3; possible D gene TRBD1, 5 bases. TRBV23-1 is filed as an ORF, its function uncertain. Trimming removed 7 bases from V and 2 bases from J, with 21 bases in between. This CDR3 has 17 amino acids. The CDR3 here is CASTQGRGGITGNTIYF. CDR3 sequence (DNA): TGCGCCAGCACCCAGGGCCGCGGAGGGATCACTGGAAACACCATATATTTT.

This clone is a singleton in its sample. The chain recombines TRBV4-1 with TRBJ1-2, with D perhaps matching TRBD1 (5 bases). The CDR3 is 16 amino acids. Trimming removed 0 bases from V and 1 base from J, with 12 bases in between. Germline CDR1 and CDR2: MGHRA and YSYEKL. The DNA for the CDR3 is TGCGCCAGCAGCCAAGATTGGGCAGGGAATAACTATGGCTACACCTTC. It is translated as CASSQDWAGNNYGYTF.

This chain links TRBV11-2 with TRBJ1-1; the match to TRBD1 covers 8 bases. The germline gives CDR1 SGHAT, CDR2 FQNNGV. This CDR3 is built from 14 residues. V trimming: 5 bases; J trimming: 5 bases; junction bases outside the gene matches: 7. CDR3: CASSPRQGRTEAFF. Here the CDR3 DNA reads TGTGCCAGCAGCCCTCGACAGGGGAGAACTGAAGCTTTCTTT. Filled out from reference TRBV11-2 and TRBJ1-1, the complete variable domain reads EAGVAQSPRYKIIEKRQSVAFWCNPISGHATLYWYQQILGQGPKLLIQFQNNGVVDDSQLPKDRFSAERLKGVDSTLKIQPAKLEDSAVYLCASSPRQGRTEAFFGQGTRLTVV.

This clone was detected only a few times. The J gene is TRBJ1-2, the V gene TRBV7-3; 9 bases agree with TRBD1. Trimming at V came to 4 bases and at J to 4 bases, leaving 7 bases not matched to a gene. Germline CDR1 reads SGHTA; CDR2 reads FQGTGA. The CDR3 extends over 15 amino acids. DNA for the CDR3: TGTGCCAGCAGCTCACCCGGGACAGGGAGCTATGGCTACACCTTC. This translates into CASSSPGTGSYGYTF.